The 32 T cell receptor beta chains reported below all come from one sample, sequenced in a study of blood T cell repertoires in COVID-19. Using immunoSEQ multiplex PCR, the repertoire was profiled, and TCRdb retains in-frame clones only, with some absent. The sample consists of 200,000 to 250,000 clones, roughly four fifths of them appearing once. What was sequenced was peripheral blood. All receptors derive from a woman aged 45-65 years with active or convalescent COVID-19.

This clone has just a few counts. The V and J genes are TRBV5-1 and TRBJ1-1, with D possibly being TRBD1 (6 bases). Between the trimmed V and J ends, which lost 2 bases and 4 bases, there was a span of 12 bases. Germline V gene data show CDR1 as SGHRS and CDR2 as YFSETQ. The CDR3 is made up of 14 amino acids. The CDR3 loop is CASSFGGARTEAFF. The CDR3, as DNA: TGCGCCAGCAGCTTCGGGGGGGCGCGCACTGAAGCTTTCTTT.

The chain has TRBV29-1 and TRBJ1-1; no firm D call. V shed 4 bases and J shed 8 bases, with 14 bases lying between them. This CDR3 has 12 residues. From germline, CDR1 is SQVTM and CDR2 ANQGSEA. CDR3 bases: TGCAGCGTTGGAGGAAGCGGAGGGGAAGCTTTCTTT. This encodes CSVGGSGGEAFF.

The rearrangement uses TRBV3-1 (or the pseudogene TRBV3-2) and TRBJ2-2, with D possibly TRBD2 on 7 matching bases. Trimming took 8 bases from V and 5 from J, leaving 21 bases between them. The CDR3 extends over 16 amino acids. The V gene's germline CDR1 is LGHDT and CDR2 YNNKEL (reference sequence). In DNA form, the CDR3 reads TGTGCCAGCGGACTAAAAGCCGGGGGGCGTACCGGGGAGCTGTTTTTT. Protein sequence: CASGLKAGGRTGELFF.

The chain combines TRBV9 with TRBJ1-2, with TRBD1 identical over 10 bases. Germline V gene lookup returns CDR1 SGDLS and CDR2 YYNGEE. This CDR3 is 15 amino acids long. V dropped 3 bases and J dropped 2; count of bases not matched to a gene: 4. CDR3 amino acids: CASSARGQGNYGYTF. The CDR3 nucleotides are TGTGCCAGCAGCGCTAGGGGACAGGGGAACTATGGCTACACCTTC. The whole variable domain, remainder taken from reference TRBV9 and TRBJ1-2, is DSGVTQTPKHLITATGQRVTLRCSPRSGDLSVYWYQQSLDQGLQFLIQYYNGEERAKGNILERFSAQQFPDLHSELNLSSLELGDSALYFCASSARGQGNYGYTFGSGTRLTVV.

This chain connects TRBV28 to TRBJ1-2, with 7 bases fitting TRBD1. This CDR3 is 16 amino acids long. Germline V gene data show CDR1 as MDHEN and CDR2 as SYDVKM. Germline trimming cut 3 bases from V and 3 bases from J; bases unmatched to any gene: 10. In nucleotides, the CDR3 is TGTGCCAGCAGTTTTGAGGGGGCTCGGACCTACTATGGCTACACCTTC. It yields the protein CASSFEGARTYYGYTF.

This clone was detected once. J is TRBJ2-5 and V is TRBV6-1; 7 nucleotides match TRBD1. The CDR3 runs to 13 residues. The germline V gene has CDR1 MNHNS and CDR2 SASEGT. J was trimmed by 4 bases and V by 6 bases; bases with no gene match: 5. DNA of the CDR3: TGTGCCAGCAGGGCCCGACAGGGAGAGACCCAGTACTTC. It specifies CASRARQGETQYF.

This clone was seen a few times. The chain links TRBV4-1 to TRBJ2-2; a possible D gene is TRBD1 (6 bases). The germline V gene has CDR1 MGHRA and CDR2 YSYEKL. V lost 6 bases to trimming and J lost 3 bases, with 14 bases between them. The CDR3 runs to 15 residues. As DNA, the CDR3 is TGCGCCAGCAGATCCGGGACAACTGACACCGGGGAGCTGTTTTTT. Translating gives CASRSGTTDTGELFF.

The chain couples TRBV6-5 to TRBJ1-6; TRBD1 might be the D (6 bases). The CDR3 runs 13 residues. Germline CDR1 reads MNHEY; CDR2 reads SVGAGI. Trimming removed 5 bases from V and 7 bases from J, with 9 bases in between. The CDR3 sequence: CASSPQGNSPLHF. The CDR3 DNA reads as TGTGCCAGCAGTCCACAGGGAAATTCACCCCTCCACTTT.

This clone is a singleton in its sample. The chain uses TRBV2 and TRBJ1-4; D is unclear. Germline lookup yields CDR1 SNHLY and CDR2 FYNNEI. The CDR3 is made up of 14 amino acids. Trimming left V 6 bases short and J 8 bases short, with 16 bases between. In nucleotides, the CDR3 is TGTGCCAGCAGGGCGACCTCCAACGGGGAAAAACTGTTTTTT. Protein product: CASRATSNGEKLFF.

The genes are TRBV5-1 and TRBJ1-1; TRBD1 agrees at 10 bases. V shed 4 bases, J shed 5 bases, and the junction held 5 bases outside the gene matches. This CDR3 is built from 14 residues. The V gene's germline CDR1 is SGHRS and CDR2 YFSETQ. The CDR3 loop reads CASSSGTGATEAFF. The CDR3 nucleotides read TGCGCCAGCAGCAGCGGGACAGGGGCGACTGAAGCTTTCTTT.

This chain uses TRBV7-9 with TRBJ2-1, with D possibly TRBD2 on 6 matching bases. The CDR3 is 16 residues long. Trimming cost V 5 bases and J 7 bases, with 21 bases left between them. Per the germline V gene, CDR1 is SEHNR and CDR2 is FQNEAQ (reference sequence). The CDR3 nucleotides read TGTGCCAGCAGCCCCCCTGGGGCGCGGGATAGGAATGAGCAGTTCTTC. It codes for CASSPPGARDRNEQFF.

The chain links TRBV5-1 to TRBJ1-2; 8 bases map to TRBD1. The CDR3 spans 13 residues. Per the germline V gene, CDR1 is SGHRS and CDR2 is YFSETQ. J gave up 9 bases and V 4 bases, and 8 bases lay outside the gene matches. As DNA, the CDR3 is TGCGCCAGCAGCACGGACAGGGCCCTGAGCTACACCTTC. Translation: CASSTDRALSYTF. Using reference TRBV5-1 and TRBJ1-2 for the parts outside the CDR3, the full variable domain is KAGVTQTPRYLIKTRGQQVTLSCSPISGHRSVSWYQQTPGQGLQFLFEYFSETQRNKGNFPGRFSGRQFSNSRSEMNVSTLELGDSALYLCASSTDRALSYTFGSGTRLTVV.

V gene TRBV5-1 combines with J gene TRBJ1-1; D unclear. V was clipped by 4 bases and J by 4 bases, with 5 bases between them. The CDR3 covers 11 residues. Germline V CDR1 and CDR2: SGHRS, YFSETQ. CDR3 nucleotides: TGCGCCAGCAGCCGGGGCACTGAAGCTTTCTTT. Amino acids: CASSRGTEAFF.

The V gene is TRBV7-9, the J gene TRBJ2-7; no reliable D call. Germline assignment: CDR1 SEHNR and CDR2 FQNEAQ (reference sequence). Trimming took off 6 bases at V and 4 bases at J, with 7 bases between the two ends. The CDR3 extends over 11 amino acids. CDR3 loop: CASRHNYEQYF. The CDR3 nucleotides read TGTGCCAGCAGACACAATTACGAGCAGTACTTC.

The chain combines TRBV4-1 with TRBJ1-1; the D gene is possibly TRBD1 (6 bases). The CDR3 runs to 14 residues. Germline assignment: CDR1 MGHRA and CDR2 YSYEKL. The V gene lost 4 bases and the J gene lost 3 bases, with 12 bases spanning the gap. This CDR3 is CASSPWKGDTEAFF. In DNA form, the CDR3 reads TGCGCCAGCAGCCCCTGGAAGGGGGACACTGAAGCTTTCTTT.

The chain links TRBV24-1 to TRBJ2-1; perhaps TRBD1 as D (5 bases). With 1 base removed from V and 4 bases from J, the gap between germline ends came to 16 bases. Per the germline V gene, CDR1 is KGHDR and CDR2 is SFDVKD. CDR3 size: 17 residues. As DNA, the CDR3 is TGTGCCACCAGTGATTTTCGGACGCAGGGATTATACAATGAGCAGTTCTTC. Amino acids: CATSDFRTQGLYNEQFF.

This chain joins TRBV6-2 or TRBV6-3 and TRBJ2-1, with D perhaps TRBD1 (6 bases). The CDR3 is made up of 16 amino acids. V lost 7 bases, J lost 4 bases, and 20 bases lay in between. The germline gives CDR1 MNHEY, CDR2 SVGEGT. The DNA of the CDR3 is TGTGCCAGCACCCCGGTGGGTCAGGGGTCGTACAATGAGCAGTTCTTC. It encodes CASTPVGQGSYNEQFF.

The V gene is TRBV5-1, the J gene TRBJ1-3, with 7 bases lining up with TRBD1. The CDR3 loop spans 15 amino acids. The V and J ends lost 2 bases and 2 bases, in that order; junction bases with no gene match: 4. The germline V gene has CDR1 SGHRS and CDR2 YFSETQ. Written as DNA, the CDR3 is TGCGCCAGCAGCTTCGAAACAGGGGCTGGAAACACCATATATTTT. It yields the protein CASSFETGAGNTIYF.

The chain has TRBV6-5 and TRBJ2-7; 7 nucleotides line up with TRBD2. After removal of 5 bases from V and 3 bases from J, the junction contained 10 bases not matched to a gene. CDR3 length: 15 amino acids. Germline V gene sequence: CDR1 MNHEY, CDR2 SVGAGI. As DNA, the CDR3 is TGTGCCAGCAGTCAGATTTTGGGGGAGGGCTACGAGCAGTACTTC. Translated: CASSQILGEGYEQYF.

The genes are TRBV28 and TRBJ1-2, with 7 nucleotides matching TRBD1. The length of the CDR3 is 13 residues. Looked up from germline, CDR1 is MDHEN and CDR2 is SYDVKM. The J segment lost 6 bases and the V segment lost 5 bases, leaving 6 bases of the junction unmatched. The DNA for the CDR3 is TGTGCCAGCAGTGAGCAGGGGGATCATGGCTACACCTTC. It is translated as CASSEQGDHGYTF.

V is TRBV19 and J is TRBJ1-2, with D possibly matching TRBD1 (5 bases). Germline CDR1 reads LNHDA; CDR2 reads SQIVND (reference sequence). Trimming stripped 5 bases from V and 4 bases from J, with 11 bases between. The CDR3 loop spans 13 amino acids. CDR3 bases: TGTGCCAGTAGTTTAGCGGACATCTATGGCTACACCTTC. Its translation: CASSLADIYGYTF.

This clone was picked up one time. V and J are TRBV5-1 and TRBJ1-3; possibly TRBD1 for D (5 bases). Germline CDR1 is SGHRS and CDR2 is YFSETQ. The CDR3 covers 15 residues. V was cut by 3 bases and J by 4 bases, with 14 bases left in between. CDR3 bases: TGCGCCAGCAGCTCGGGAGGGGAGTCGGGAAACACCATATATTTT. Its protein product is CASSSGGESGNTIYF. Full variable domain (rest looked up from reference TRBV5-1 and TRBJ1-3): KAGVTQTPRYLIKTRGQQVTLSCSPISGHRSVSWYQQTPGQGLQFLFEYFSETQRNKGNFPGRFSGRQFSNSRSEMNVSTLELGDSALYLCASSSGGESGNTIYFGEGSWLTVV.

This chain connects TRBV5-1 to TRBJ2-7, with TRBD2 identical over 8 bases. The germline V gene has CDR1 SGHRS and CDR2 YFSETQ. V lost 0 bases and J lost 4; bases outside the gene matches: 3. CDR3 length equals 14 residues. CDR3 loop: CASSLETSAYEQYF. The CDR3 DNA is TGCGCCAGCAGCTTGGAGACTAGCGCGTACGAGCAGTACTTC.

The chain couples TRBV28 to TRBJ2-7; D unclear. V lost 7 bases to trimming and J lost 0 bases, with 10 bases between them. Looked up from germline, CDR1 is MDHEN and CDR2 is SYDVKM. The CDR3 covers 13 residues. The CDR3 loop is CASIGDGSYEQYV. CDR3 DNA sequence: TGTGCCAGCATAGGAGACGGCTCCTACGAGCAGTACGTC.

V gene TRBV11-2 combines with J gene TRBJ2-1; 13 nucleotides line up with TRBD2. The germline CDR1 and CDR2 sequences are SGHAT and FQNNGV. V lost 8 bases, J lost 7 bases, and 8 bases stayed unmatched. The CDR3 has 15 amino acids. The CDR3 region is CASSTTSGRVNEQFF. CDR3 DNA sequence: TGTGCCAGCTCGACCACTAGCGGGAGGGTAAATGAGCAGTTCTTC.

The V and J genes are TRBV28 and TRBJ2-1, with 9 positions matching TRBD1. This CDR3 spans 15 amino acids. Germline V gives CDR1 MDHEN, CDR2 SYDVKM. J gave up 4 bases and V 6 bases, and 7 bases lay outside the gene matches. DNA for the CDR3: TGTGCCAGCAGAGACAGGGGGGAGACTTACAATGAGCAGTTCTTC. It codes for CASRDRGETYNEQFF.

The chain uses TRBV7-9 and TRBJ1-2; possibly TRBD1 for D (5 bases). Trimming took 5 bases from V and 5 from J, leaving 15 bases between them. CDR1 and CDR2 (germline): SEHNR, FQNEAQ (reference sequence). This CDR3 is built from 14 residues. In DNA, the CDR3 is TGTGCCAGCAGCGACCGGGACGGGAGGTATGGCTACACCTTC. This codes for CASSDRDGRYGYTF.

This clone came up once. This chain links TRBV5-1 with TRBJ2-1, with D possibly being TRBD2 (5 bases). The length of the CDR3 is 13 residues. V was cut by 4 bases and J by 6 bases, with 11 bases left in between. The germline gives CDR1 SGHRS, CDR2 YFSETQ. CDR3 sequence reads: CASSPGVPNEQFF. CDR3 nucleotide sequence: TGCGCCAGCAGCCCCGGGGTCCCCAATGAGCAGTTCTTC.

The rearrangement uses TRBV10-2 and TRBJ1-5; D not certain. This CDR3 is 14 amino acids long. From germline, CDR1 is WSHSY and CDR2 SAAADI. The V end lost 8 bases, the J end lost 0 bases, and 11 bases lay between the germline ends. The CDR3 region is CASSRRASNQPQHF. The CDR3 nucleotides read TGCGCCAGCTCCCGGAGGGCTAGCAATCAGCCCCAGCATTTT.

CDR3 sequence (DNA): TGCGCCAGCACCCAAGGTAGACAGGGGGCAGGCGAGACCCAGTACTTC. Its protein is CASTQGRQGAGETQYF. The gene calls are TRBV10-2 and TRBJ2-5, with 10 bases identical to TRBD1. Unmatched junction bases numbered 13, after V lost 7 bases and J lost 5 bases. The germline gives CDR1 WSHSY, CDR2 SAAADI. This CDR3 has 16 residues.

This chain uses TRBV28 with TRBJ2-7, with 9 bases identical to TRBD1. This CDR3 contains 16 residues. Germline lookup yields CDR1 MDHEN and CDR2 SYDVKM. The junction had 6 bases not matched to a gene; V was cut back by 2 bases and J by 1 base. CDR3 region: CASSLQDRGASYEQYF. The CDR3 coding sequence is TGTGCCAGCAGTTTACAAGACAGGGGGGCATCCTACGAGCAGTACTTC.

CDR3: CASSQTGGRETQYF. CDR3 nucleotides: TGTGCCAGCAGCCAAACCGGGGGTAGGGAGACCCAGTACTTC. This chain links TRBV7-7 with TRBJ2-5; a possible D gene is TRBD2 (6 bases). This CDR3 is built from 14 residues. V gave up 5 bases and J gave up 5 bases, with 15 bases separating them. CDR1 SSHAT and CDR2 FNYEAQ come from the germline V gene (reference sequence).